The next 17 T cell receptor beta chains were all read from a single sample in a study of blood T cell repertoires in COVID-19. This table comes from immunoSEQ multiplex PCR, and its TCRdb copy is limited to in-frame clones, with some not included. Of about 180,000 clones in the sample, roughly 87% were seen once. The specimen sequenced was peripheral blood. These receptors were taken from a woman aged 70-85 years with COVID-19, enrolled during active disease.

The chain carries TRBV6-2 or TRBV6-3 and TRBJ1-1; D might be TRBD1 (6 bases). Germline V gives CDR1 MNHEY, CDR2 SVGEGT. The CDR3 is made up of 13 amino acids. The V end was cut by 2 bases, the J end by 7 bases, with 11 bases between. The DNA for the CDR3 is TGTGCCAGCAGTTACCGGACAGTGTATGAAGCTTTCTTT. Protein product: CASSYRTVYEAFF.

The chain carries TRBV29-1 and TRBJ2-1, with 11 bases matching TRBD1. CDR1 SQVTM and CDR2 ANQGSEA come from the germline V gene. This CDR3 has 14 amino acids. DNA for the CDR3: TGCACCTGCCAGGGAGGACAGGGGGCCGATGAGCAGTTCTTC. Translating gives CTCQGGQGADEQFF.

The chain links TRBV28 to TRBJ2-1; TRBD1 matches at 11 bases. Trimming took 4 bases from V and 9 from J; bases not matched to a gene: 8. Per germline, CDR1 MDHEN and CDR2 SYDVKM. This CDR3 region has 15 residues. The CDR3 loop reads CASSSGTGGWGEQFF. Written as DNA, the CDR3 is TGTGCCAGCAGTTCAGGGACAGGGGGGTGGGGTGAGCAGTTCTTC.

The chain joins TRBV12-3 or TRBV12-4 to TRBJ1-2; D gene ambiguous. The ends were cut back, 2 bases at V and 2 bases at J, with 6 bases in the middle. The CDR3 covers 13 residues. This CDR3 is CASSLSGNYGYTF. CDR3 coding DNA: TGTGCCAGCAGTTTATCGGGAAACTATGGCTACACCTTC.

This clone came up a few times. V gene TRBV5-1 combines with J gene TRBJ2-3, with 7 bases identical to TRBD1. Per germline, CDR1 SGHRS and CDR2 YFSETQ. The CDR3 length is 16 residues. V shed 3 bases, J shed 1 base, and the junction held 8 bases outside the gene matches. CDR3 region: CASSSMDRWGTDTQYF. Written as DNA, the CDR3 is TGCGCCAGCAGCTCAATGGACAGGTGGGGCACAGATACGCAGTATTTT.

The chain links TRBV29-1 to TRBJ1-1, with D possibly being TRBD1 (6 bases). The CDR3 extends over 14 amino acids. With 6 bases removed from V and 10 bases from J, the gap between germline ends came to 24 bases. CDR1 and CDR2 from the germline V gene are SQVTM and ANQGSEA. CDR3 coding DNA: TGCAGCGTCGGACAGAGACAGACCATCCAGACAGCTTTCTTT. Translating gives CSVGQRQTIQTAFF. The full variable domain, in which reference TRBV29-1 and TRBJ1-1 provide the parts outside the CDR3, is SAVISQKPSRDICQRGTSLTIQCQVDSQVTMMFWYRQQPGQSLTLIATANQGSEATYESGFVIDKFPISRPNLTFSTLTVSNMSPEDSSIYLCSVGQRQTIQTAFFGQGTRLTVV.

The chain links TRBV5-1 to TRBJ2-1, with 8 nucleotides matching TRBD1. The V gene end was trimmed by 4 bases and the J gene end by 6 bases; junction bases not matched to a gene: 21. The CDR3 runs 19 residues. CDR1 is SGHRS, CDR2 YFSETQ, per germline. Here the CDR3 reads CASSPWTGFTGRTGNEQFF. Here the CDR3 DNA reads TGCGCCAGCAGCCCCTGGACAGGGTTCACCGGGAGAACGGGCAATGAGCAGTTCTTC.

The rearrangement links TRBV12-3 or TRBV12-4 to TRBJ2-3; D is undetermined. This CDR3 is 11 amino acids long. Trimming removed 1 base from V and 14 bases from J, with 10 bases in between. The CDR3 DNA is TGTGCCAGCAGTTTAGGGCTTTTCCCGTATTTT. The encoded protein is CASSLGLFPYF.

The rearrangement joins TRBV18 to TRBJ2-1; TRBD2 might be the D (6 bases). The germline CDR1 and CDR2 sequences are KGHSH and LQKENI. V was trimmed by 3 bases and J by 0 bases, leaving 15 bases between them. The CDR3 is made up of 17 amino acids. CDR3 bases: TGTGCCAGCTCACCTTCTGTGGGGGGAAGCTCCTACAATGAGCAGTTCTTC. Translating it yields CASSPSVGGSSYNEQFF.

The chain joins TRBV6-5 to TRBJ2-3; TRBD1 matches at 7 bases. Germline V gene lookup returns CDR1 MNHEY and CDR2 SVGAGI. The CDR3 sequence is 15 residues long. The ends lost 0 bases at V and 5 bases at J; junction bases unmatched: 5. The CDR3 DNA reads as TGTGCCAGCAGTTACTCGGACAGGCGTGGAGATACGCAGTATTTT. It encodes CASSYSDRRGDTQYF.

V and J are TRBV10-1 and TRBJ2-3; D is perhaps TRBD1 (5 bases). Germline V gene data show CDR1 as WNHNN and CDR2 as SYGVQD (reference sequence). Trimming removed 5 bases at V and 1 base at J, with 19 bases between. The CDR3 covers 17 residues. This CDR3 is CASSLTLGLVGTDTQYF. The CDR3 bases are TGCGCCAGCAGTTTAACCTTGGGGCTAGTGGGCACAGATACGCAGTATTTT.

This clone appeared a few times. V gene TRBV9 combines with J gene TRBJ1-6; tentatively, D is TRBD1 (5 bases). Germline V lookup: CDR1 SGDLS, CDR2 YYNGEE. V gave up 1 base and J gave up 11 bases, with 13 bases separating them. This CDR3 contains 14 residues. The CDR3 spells CASSVLGVGTPLHF. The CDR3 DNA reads TGTGCCAGCAGCGTACTAGGGGTGGGAACACCCCTCCACTTT.

CDR3 bases: TGTGCCAGCAGCCTCGGACAGGGGAGAGGGACTGAAGCTTTCTTT. Translated: CASSLGQGRGTEAFF. The chain has TRBV5-4 and TRBJ1-1; TRBD1 matches 9 bases. This CDR3 contains 15 residues. The trim removed 4 bases at V and 5 bases at J, leaving 9 bases unmatched. CDR1 is SGHNT and CDR2 is YYREEE in the germline V gene (reference sequence).

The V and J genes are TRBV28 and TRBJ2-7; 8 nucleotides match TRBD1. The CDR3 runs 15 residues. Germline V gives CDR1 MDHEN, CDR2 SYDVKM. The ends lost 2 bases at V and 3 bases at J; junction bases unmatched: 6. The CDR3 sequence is CASSLPDRALYEQYF. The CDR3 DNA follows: TGTGCCAGCAGTTTACCGGACAGGGCTCTCTACGAGCAGTACTTC.

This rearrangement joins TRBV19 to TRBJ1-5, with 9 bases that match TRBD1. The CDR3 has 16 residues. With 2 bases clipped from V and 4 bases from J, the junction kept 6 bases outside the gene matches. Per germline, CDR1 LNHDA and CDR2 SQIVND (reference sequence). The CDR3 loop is CASSIRGTGTNQPQHF. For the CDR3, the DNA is TGTGCCAGTAGTATACGGGGGACAGGGACGAATCAGCCCCAGCATTTT.

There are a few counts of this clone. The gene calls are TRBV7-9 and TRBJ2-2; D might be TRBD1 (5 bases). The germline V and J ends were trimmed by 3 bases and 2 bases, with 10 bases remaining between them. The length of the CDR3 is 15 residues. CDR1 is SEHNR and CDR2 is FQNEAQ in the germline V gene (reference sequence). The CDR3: CASSFRQTNTGELFF. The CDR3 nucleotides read TGTGCCAGCAGCTTTCGACAGACTAACACCGGGGAGCTGTTTTTT. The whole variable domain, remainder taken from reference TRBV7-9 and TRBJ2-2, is DTGVSQNPRHKITKRGQNVTFRCDPISEHNRLYWYRQTLGQGPEFLTYFQNEAQLEKSRLLSDRFSAERPKGSFSTLEIQRTEQGDSAMYLCASSFRQTNTGELFFGEGSRLTVL.

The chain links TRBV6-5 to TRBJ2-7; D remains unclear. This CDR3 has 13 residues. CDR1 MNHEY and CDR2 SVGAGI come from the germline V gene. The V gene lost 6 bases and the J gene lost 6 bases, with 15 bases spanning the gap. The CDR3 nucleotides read TGTGCCAGCAGCCTTTTCCCAGGATCCGAGCAGTACTTC. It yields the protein CASSLFPGSEQYF.